One and the same sample provided the 21 T cell receptor beta chains below, sequenced in a study of cytomegalovirus exposure and HLA in healthy donors. Amplification used 60 Vbeta primers and 13 Jbeta primers. This table comes from immunoSEQ multiplex PCR, and its TCRdb copy is limited to in-frame clones, with some not included. Of roughly 190,000 clones in the sample, about 81% are singletons; the top ten hold more than 1.5%. The sequenced sample consisted of PBMCs. The receptors here all came from a man between 18 and 35 years old in good health and CMV-seronegative.

The chain uses TRBV5-6 and TRBJ2-3; TRBD2 is a possible D gene (5 bases). The CDR3 runs 14 residues. Germline V gives CDR1 SGHDT, CDR2 YYEEEE. The V and J ends lost 2 bases and 2 bases respectively, with 9 bases between them. The CDR3 DNA reads TGTGCCAGCAGCTTTAGAGGGAACACAGATACGCAGTATTTT. Residues: CASSFRGNTDTQYF.

This chain joins TRBV9 and TRBJ1-6; D is uncertain. This CDR3 contains 14 residues. Trimming removed 0 bases from V and 3 bases from J, with 4 bases in between. The germline V gene encodes CDR1 SGDLS and CDR2 YYNGEE. The CDR3 sequence: CASSVAVYNSPLHF. The CDR3 nucleotides read TGTGCCAGCAGCGTAGCGGTCTATAATTCACCCCTCCACTTT. The complete variable domain, with remaining parts taken from reference TRBV9 and TRBJ1-6, reads DSGVTQTPKHLITATGQRVTLRCSPRSGDLSVYWYQQSLDQGLQFLIQYYNGEERAKGNILERFSAQQFPDLHSELNLSSLELGDSALYFCASSVAVYNSPLHFGNGTRLTVT.

V and J are TRBV27 and TRBJ2-3; 9 bases map to TRBD1. The J segment lost 6 bases and the V segment lost 5 bases, leaving 6 bases of the junction unmatched. This CDR3 spans 14 amino acids. From germline, CDR1 is MNHEY and CDR2 SMNVEV (reference sequence). In DNA form, the CDR3 reads TGTGCCAGCAGTGACAGGGGGGCGAAGGATACGCAGTATTTT. It encodes CASSDRGAKDTQYF.

This rearrangement joins TRBV28 to TRBJ2-7; tentatively, D is TRBD2 (6 bases). Germline V gene lookup returns CDR1 MDHEN and CDR2 SYDVKM. The CDR3 spans 14 residues. V shed 7 bases and J shed 3 bases, with 16 bases lying between them. The DNA for the CDR3 is TGTGCCAGCACGCGGGACGGAGGTGTCTACGAGCAGTACTTC. Its protein is CASTRDGGVYEQYF. The variable domain in full, completed from reference TRBV28 and TRBJ2-7, reads DVKVTQSSRYLVKRTGEKVFLECVQDMDHENMFWYRQDPGLGLRLIYFSYDVKMKEKGDIPEGYSVSREKKERFSLILESASTNQTSMYLCASTRDGGVYEQYFGPGTRLTVT.

This chain uses TRBV29-1 with TRBJ2-1; 10 bases line up with TRBD2. Germline V gene data show CDR1 as SQVTM and CDR2 as ANQGSEA. V trimming: 6 bases; J trimming: 9 bases; junction bases outside the gene matches: 11. CDR3 size: 14 residues. CDR3 sequence: CSVWAAGLASEQFF. CDR3 sequence (DNA): TGCAGCGTGTGGGCTGCGGGACTAGCGAGTGAGCAGTTCTTC.

The CDR3 nucleotides read TGTGCCACCAGCAGAGACAGGTCTGGCGAGCAGTACTTC. Amino acids: CATSRDRSGEQYF. V is TRBV15 and J is TRBJ2-7, with unresolved D. The V end lost 0 bases, the J end lost 6 bases, and 9 bases lay between the germline ends. Germline-derived CDR1 and CDR2 are LNHNV and YYDKDF (reference sequence). The CDR3 runs to 13 residues.

CDR3 nucleotide sequence: TGTGCCAGCAGCTTGACAGGGAGAAACATTCAGTACTTC. This encodes CASSLTGRNIQYF. This chain connects TRBV5-6 to TRBJ2-4; weak D call: TRBD1 (6 bases). V lost 1 base, J lost 6 bases, and 8 bases lay in between. The CDR3 length is 13 residues. CDR1 and CDR2 from the germline V gene are SGHDT and YYEEEE.

The gene calls are TRBV19 and TRBJ2-3, with 7 bases that match TRBD2. V lost 6 bases and J lost 1; bases outside the gene matches: 7. The CDR3 contains 15 residues. Germline CDR1 reads LNHDA; CDR2 reads SQIVND (reference sequence). CDR3 nucleotide sequence: TGTGCCAGTAGGCCTAGCGGTCGGGGCACAGATACGCAGTATTTT. Residues: CASRPSGRGTDTQYF.

The rearrangement joins TRBV19 to TRBJ2-2; TRBD2 might be the D (5 bases). CDR3 length: 15 residues. CDR1 and CDR2 from the germline V gene are LNHDA and SQIVND (reference sequence). Trimming cost V 1 base and J 5 bases, with 11 bases left between them. The DNA of the CDR3 is TGTGCCAGTAGTATAGCTGGGAGTCCAACCGGGGAGCTGTTTTTT. Residues: CASSIAGSPTGELFF.

About this clone: An end of the junction differs from the germline gene, which may be a read error. V and J are TRBV7-9 and TRBJ2-5; 7 nucleotides agree with TRBD1. Germline V gene lookup returns CDR1 SEHNR and CDR2 FQNEAQ (reference sequence). This CDR3 comprises 14 residues. The CDR3 loop reads CSSSLARGQETQYF. CDR3 nucleotides: TGTTCCAGCAGCTTAGCCAGGGGGCAAGAGACCCAGTACTTC.

The chain joins TRBV2 to TRBJ2-5; 9 bases map to TRBD1. The CDR3 is made up of 14 amino acids. The V gene's germline CDR1 is SNHLY and CDR2 FYNNEI. Trimming took 6 bases from V and 2 from J; bases not matched to a gene: 4. The CDR3 DNA follows: TGTGCCAGCAGCTCAGACAGGGGGCAAGAGACCCAGTACTTC. Its translation: CASSSDRGQETQYF. The full variable domain, its missing parts supplied by reference TRBV2 and TRBJ2-5, is EPEVTQTPSHQVTQMGQEVILRCVPISNHLYFYWYRQILGQKVEFLVSFYNNEISEKSEIFDDQFSVERPDGSNFTLKIRSTKLEDSAMYFCASSSDRGQETQYFGPGTRLLVL.

The chain uses TRBV9 and TRBJ2-7; D remains ambiguous. The CDR3 is 11 amino acids. V was clipped by 3 bases and J by 7 bases, with 8 bases between them. Looked up from germline, CDR1 is SGDLS and CDR2 is YYNGEE. This CDR3 is CASSDNGEQYF. In DNA form, the CDR3 reads TGTGCCAGCAGCGACAATGGTGAGCAGTACTTC.

The rearrangement links TRBV7-6 to TRBJ1-3; D gene ambiguous. Trimming stripped 4 bases from V and 2 bases from J, with 18 bases between. Germline V gene sequence: CDR1 SGHVS, CDR2 FNYEAQ. CDR3 length equals 17 residues. CDR3 in DNA: TGTGCCAGCAGCTCAGCGGCAACCACCGAACCTGGAAACACCATATATTTT. Translated: CASSSAATTEPGNTIYF.

The V gene is TRBV27, the J gene TRBJ1-5; 11 bases match TRBD1. Looked up from germline, CDR1 is MNHEY and CDR2 is SMNVEV (reference sequence). The J segment lost 5 bases and the V segment lost 5 bases, leaving 20 bases of the junction unmatched. This CDR3 spans 20 amino acids. CDR3 region: CASSPVGTGGRLVLDQPQHF. Written as DNA, the CDR3 is TGTGCCAGCAGTCCCGTAGGGACAGGGGGGCGTTTGGTTTTGGATCAGCCCCAGCATTTT.

The gene calls are TRBV11-2 and TRBJ2-2; D perhaps matches TRBD1 (6 bases). Trimming took 6 bases from V and 3 from J, leaving 11 bases between them. This CDR3 spans 14 amino acids. Germline assignment: CDR1 SGHAT and CDR2 FQNNGV. The chain's CDR3 is CASRPGVDTGELFF. CDR3 nucleotides: TGTGCCAGCAGACCAGGGGTGGACACCGGGGAGCTGTTTTTT.

The genes are TRBV4-3 and TRBJ2-5, with TRBD2 identical over 7 bases. The CDR3 contains 15 residues. J lost 2 bases, V lost 0 bases, and 3 bases had no gene match. CDR1 LGHNA and CDR2 YSLEER come from the germline V gene. CDR3 in amino acids: CASSQDWGLQETQYF. The CDR3 DNA follows: TGCGCCAGCAGCCAAGATTGGGGACTACAAGAGACCCAGTACTTC.

The CDR3 DNA sequence: TGTGCCAGCAGCATGCGGTCGAGCTCCTACGAGCAGTACTTC. Its protein is CASSMRSSSYEQYF. The V gene is TRBV7-8, the J gene TRBJ2-7; D not certain. Germline CDR1 reads SGHVS; CDR2 reads FQNEAQ. The CDR3 has 14 residues. V was shortened by 5 bases and J by 0 bases, with 11 bases between the two germline ends.

The chain is built from TRBV5-5 and TRBJ2-2; maybe TRBD2 (6 bases). V lost 0 bases, J lost 1 base, and 10 bases lay in between. The germline gives CDR1 SGHKS, CDR2 YYEKEE (reference sequence). CDR3 length: 16 residues. This chain's CDR3 is CASSLVGGLNTGELFF. DNA for the CDR3: TGTGCCAGCAGCTTGGTTGGGGGGTTGAACACCGGGGAGCTGTTTTTT.

This chain connects TRBV5-1 to TRBJ1-5, with 9 bases lining up with TRBD1. This CDR3 has 15 residues. Trimming removed 0 bases from V and 5 bases from J; junction bases left unmatched: 3. Germline V gene sequence: CDR1 SGHRS, CDR2 YFSETQ. The chain's CDR3 is CASSLGQGGHQPQHF. The CDR3 nucleotides read TGCGCCAGCAGCTTGGGACAGGGGGGTCATCAGCCCCAGCATTTT.

V and J are TRBV7-2 and TRBJ2-5, with 9 bases aligning to TRBD1. In germline, CDR1 is SGHTA, CDR2 FQGNSA. J lost 4 bases, V lost 5 bases, and 11 bases had no gene match. This CDR3 is 16 amino acids long. The CDR3 sequence: CASSPMTTGGVETQYF. As DNA, the CDR3 is TGTGCCAGCAGCCCGATGACGACAGGGGGGGTAGAGACCCAGTACTTC.

The chain combines TRBV11-2 with TRBJ1-1; D is ambiguous. The CDR3 is 14 residues long. CDR1 is SGHAT and CDR2 is FQNNGV in the germline V gene. Deletions cut 1 base from V and 8 bases from J, with 14 bases between. CDR3 nucleotide sequence: TGTGCCAGCAGCTTAGGGGCCCGAGGGCTCGAAGCTTTCTTT. This gives the protein CASSLGARGLEAFF.